Listed below are T cell receptor beta chains from one sample, sequenced in a study of cytomegalovirus exposure and HLA in healthy donors. The protocol was immunoSEQ multiplex PCR, while the TCRdb copy is restricted to in-frame clones and leaves out a portion. There are 30,000 to 40,000 clones in the sample; over 80% occur only once, and about 3.5% lies in the top ten. Material for sequencing was PBMCs. Every receptor here comes from a man aged 18 to 30 in good health and CMV-seronegative. CDR3s include the opening cysteine and the closing phenylalanine or tryptophan. Each record gives: D gene, V gene, J gene, clone size, CDR3 protein, CDR3 DNA. D genes are given only for firm matches. Only some rows state a clone size, as once, few, many or a class for expanded clones.

D gene: NA
V gene: TRBV4-1
J gene: TRBJ2-2
clone size: NA
CDR3 protein: CASSQSRSTGELFF
CDR3 DNA: TGCGCCAGCAGCCAATCACGGTCCACCGGGGAGCTGTTTTTT

D gene: NA
V gene: TRBV11-2
J gene: TRBJ1-1
clone size: NA
CDR3 protein: CASSLGAVEAFF
CDR3 DNA: TGTGCCAGCAGCTTAGGGGCAGTCGAAGCTTTCTTT

D gene: TRBD2
V gene: TRBV10-3
J gene: TRBJ2-3
clone size: NA
CDR3 protein: CAIRTAGLAENASTDTQYF
CDR3 DNA: TGTGCCATTAGAACCGCAGGACTAGCGGAGAACGCTAGCACAGATACGCAGTATTTT

D gene: NA
V gene: TRBV5-8
J gene: TRBJ1-2
clone size: NA
CDR3 protein: CASSLMRLAFGYTF
CDR3 DNA: TGTGCCAGCAGCTTGATGAGGCTTGCTTTTGGCTACACCTTC

D gene: TRBD1
V gene: TRBV7-3
J gene: TRBJ2-1
clone size: medium-sized
CDR3 protein: CASSSGTGLSSYNEQFF
CDR3 DNA: TGTGCCAGCAGCTCCGGGACAGGGCTAAGCTCCTACAATGAGCAGTTCTTC

D gene: NA
V gene: TRBV6-5
J gene: TRBJ2-7
clone size: NA
CDR3 protein: CASSSIYEQYF
CDR3 DNA: TGTGCCAGCAGTTCCATCTACGAGCAGTACTTC

D gene: TRBD1
V gene: TRBV19
J gene: TRBJ1-2
clone size: NA
CDR3 protein: CASREQGLRNYGYTF
CDR3 DNA: TGTGCCAGTAGGGAACAGGGGCTTCGTAACTATGGCTACACCTTC

D gene: NA
V gene: TRBV5-6
J gene: TRBJ1-2
clone size: NA
CDR3 protein: CASSLRGVGNYGYTF
CDR3 DNA: TGTGCCAGCAGCTTGCGGGGGGTTGGGAATTATGGCTACACCTTC

D gene: NA
V gene: TRBV10-1
J gene: TRBJ2-2
clone size: NA
CDR3 protein: CASSERTENTGELFF
CDR3 DNA: TGCGCCAGCAGTGAGAGGACAGAAAACACCGGGGAGCTGTTTTTT

D gene: NA
V gene: TRBV20-1
J gene: TRBJ2-1
clone size: NA
CDR3 protein: CSARYAGEQFF
CDR3 DNA: TGCAGTGCTAGATACGCGGGAGAGCAGTTCTTC

D gene: TRBD1
V gene: TRBV19
J gene: TRBJ2-7
clone size: NA
CDR3 protein: CASSIDSGQGSYEQYF
CDR3 DNA: TGTGCCAGTAGTATAGACTCCGGACAGGGCTCCTACGAGCAGTACTTC

D gene: NA
V gene: TRBV6-4
J gene: TRBJ1-5
clone size: once
CDR3 protein: CASSDVHTNQPQHF
CDR3 DNA: TGTGCCAGCAGTGACGTACATACGAATCAGCCCCAGCATTTT

D gene: TRBD2
V gene: TRBV6-6
J gene: TRBJ2-1
clone size: few
CDR3 protein: CASRSSGGGSYNEQFF
CDR3 DNA: TGTGCCAGCCGCTCTAGCGGGGGGGGCTCCTACAATGAGCAGTTCTTC

D gene: TRBD1
V gene: TRBV6-5
J gene: TRBJ2-2
clone size: NA
CDR3 protein: CASGTGYTGELFF
CDR3 DNA: TGTGCCAGCGGGACAGGGTACACCGGGGAGCTGTTTTTT

D gene: TRBD1
V gene: TRBV5-1
J gene: TRBJ2-7
clone size: NA
CDR3 protein: CASSTGTAYEQYF
CDR3 DNA: TGCGCCAGCAGCACCGGGACAGCCTACGAGCAGTACTTC

D gene: NA
V gene: TRBV5-1
J gene: TRBJ2-3
clone size: NA
CDR3 protein: CASSFPQGTDTQYF
CDR3 DNA: TGCGCCAGCAGCTTTCCCCAGGGAACAGATACGCAGTATTTT

D gene: TRBD2
V gene: TRBV9
J gene: TRBJ2-3
clone size: NA
CDR3 protein: CASSFSGTSGGPTDTQYF
CDR3 DNA: TGTGCCAGCAGCTTCAGCGGGACTAGCGGGGGACCCACAGATACGCAGTATTTT

D gene: TRBD2
V gene: TRBV11-3
J gene: TRBJ2-3
clone size: NA
CDR3 protein: CASSMTSGGATDTQYF
CDR3 DNA: TGTGCCAGCAGCATGACTAGCGGGGGGGCCACAGATACGCAGTATTTT

D gene: NA
V gene: TRBV2
J gene: TRBJ1-2
clone size: NA
CDR3 protein: CASSEQQGRWVYGYTF
CDR3 DNA: TGTGCCAGCAGTGAACAGCAGGGCCGGTGGGTGTATGGCTACACCTTC

D gene: TRBD1
V gene: TRBV5-5
J gene: TRBJ1-1
clone size: NA
CDR3 protein: CATADRGGNMGAFF
CDR3 DNA: TGTGCCACCGCCGACAGGGGTGGGAACATGGGGGCTTTCTTT

D gene: NA
V gene: TRBV5-1
J gene: TRBJ1-5
clone size: NA
CDR3 protein: CASSLGHNQPQHF
CDR3 DNA: TGCGCCAGCAGCTTGGGGCACAATCAGCCCCAGCATTTT

D gene: NA
V gene: TRBV6-5
J gene: TRBJ2-7
clone size: once
CDR3 protein: CASSGGLGGEQYF
CDR3 DNA: TGTGCCAGCAGTGGGGGTCTGGGAGGCGAGCAGTACTTC

D gene: NA
V gene: TRBV30
J gene: TRBJ2-1
clone size: NA
CDR3 protein: CAWSVSEQFF
CDR3 DNA: TGTGCCTGGAGTGTAAGCGAGCAGTTCTTC

D gene: TRBD1
V gene: TRBV11-2
J gene: TRBJ2-2
clone size: NA
CDR3 protein: CASTPDGDSTGELFF
CDR3 DNA: TGTGCCAGCACCCCTGACGGGGACAGCACCGGGGAGCTGTTTTTT

D gene: TRBD2
V gene: TRBV9
J gene: TRBJ2-3
clone size: NA
CDR3 protein: CASSVVGIAGGQDTQYF
CDR3 DNA: TGTGCCAGCAGCGTAGTCGGGATAGCGGGAGGGCAGGATACGCAGTATTTT

D gene: TRBD1
V gene: TRBV11-2
J gene: TRBJ2-7
clone size: NA
CDR3 protein: CASSSRDRVHYEQYF
CDR3 DNA: TGTGCCAGCAGCTCCCGGGACAGGGTTCACTACGAGCAGTACTTC

D gene: NA
V gene: TRBV9
J gene: TRBJ2-3
clone size: NA
CDR3 protein: CASSVVGGYTDTQYF
CDR3 DNA: TGTGCCAGCAGCGTAGTAGGCGGTTACACAGATACGCAGTATTTT

D gene: NA
V gene: TRBV5-1
J gene: TRBJ1-5
clone size: NA
CDR3 protein: CASSLSTSVQGNNQPQHF
CDR3 DNA: TGCGCCAGCAGCTTGTCCACGTCGGTGCAGGGGAACAATCAGCCCCAGCATTTT

D gene: NA
V gene: TRBV5-4
J gene: TRBJ1-2
clone size: NA
CDR3 protein: CASSPTDFHLYGYTF
CDR3 DNA: TGTGCCAGCAGCCCGACAGATTTTCACCTCTATGGCTACACCTTC

D gene: NA
V gene: TRBV19
J gene: TRBJ2-2
clone size: NA
CDR3 protein: CASTGNPDTGELFF
CDR3 DNA: TGTGCCAGTACCGGGAATCCGGACACCGGGGAGCTGTTTTTT

D gene: TRBD2
V gene: TRBV6-1
J gene: TRBJ2-3
clone size: once
CDR3 protein: CASSEASGSPDTQYF
CDR3 DNA: TGTGCCAGCAGTGAAGCTAGCGGGAGCCCAGATACGCAGTATTTT

D gene: TRBD1
V gene: TRBV7-2
J gene: TRBJ2-1
clone size: NA
CDR3 protein: CASSLLQGPAEQFF
CDR3 DNA: TGTGCCAGCAGCTTATTACAGGGGCCAGCTGAGCAGTTCTTC

D gene: NA
V gene: TRBV14
J gene: TRBJ2-7
clone size: NA
CDR3 protein: CASSQGTGRYEQYF
CDR3 DNA: TGTGCCAGCAGCCAAGGGACTGGCCGCTACGAGCAGTACTTC

D gene: TRBD1
V gene: TRBV6-1
J gene: TRBJ1-2
clone size: NA
CDR3 protein: CASSSLPGQVYGYTF
CDR3 DNA: TGTGCCAGCAGTTCCTTACCGGGACAGGTCTATGGCTACACCTTC

D gene: TRBD1
V gene: TRBV2
J gene: TRBJ1-2
clone size: few
CDR3 protein: CARTPGQGSSYTF
CDR3 DNA: TGTGCCAGGACTCCGGGACAGGGATCTAGCTACACCTTC

D gene: NA
V gene: TRBV30
J gene: TRBJ1-5
clone size: once
CDR3 protein: CAWSVAGSNQPQHF
CDR3 DNA: TGTGCCTGGAGTGTAGCAGGGAGCAATCAGCCCCAGCATTTT

D gene: TRBD1
V gene: TRBV6-6
J gene: TRBJ1-1
clone size: once
CDR3 protein: CASSPRTGGGRTEAFF
CDR3 DNA: TGTGCCAGCAGTCCGAGGACAGGGGGGGGGAGGACTGAAGCTTTCTTT

D gene: TRBD2
V gene: TRBV6-4
J gene: TRBJ2-3
clone size: NA
CDR3 protein: CASSDSTSGGADTQYF
CDR3 DNA: TGTGCCAGCAGTGACTCAACTAGCGGGGGGGCAGATACGCAGTATTTT

D gene: NA
V gene: TRBV5-4
J gene: TRBJ1-1
clone size: NA
CDR3 protein: CASSLTRSNTEAFF
CDR3 DNA: TGTGCCAGCAGCTTGACTAGGTCGAACACTGAAGCTTTCTTT

D gene: TRBD2
V gene: TRBV28
J gene: TRBJ2-7
clone size: once
CDR3 protein: CASNKAGGVGEQYF
CDR3 DNA: TGTGCCAGCAATAAAGCGGGAGGGGTTGGCGAGCAGTACTTC

D gene: TRBD2
V gene: TRBV6-6
J gene: TRBJ2-1
clone size: NA
CDR3 protein: CASSPPGGLYNEQFF
CDR3 DNA: TGTGCCAGCAGCCCCCCGGGGGGACTCTACAATGAGCAGTTCTTC

D gene: NA
V gene: TRBV23-1
J gene: TRBJ1-3
clone size: NA
CDR3 protein: CASSQSSDRSSGNTIYF
CDR3 DNA: TGCGCCAGCAGTCAATCGTCCGACAGGAGCTCTGGAAACACCATATATTTT

D gene: NA
V gene: TRBV4-1
J gene: TRBJ2-5
clone size: NA
CDR3 protein: CASSLRDPKMVQETQYF
CDR3 DNA: TGCGCCAGCAGCCTCCGGGATCCTAAAATGGTCCAAGAGACCCAGTACTTC

D gene: NA
V gene: TRBV5-4
J gene: TRBJ1-5
clone size: NA
CDR3 protein: CASSQDGDGWPQHF
CDR3 DNA: TGTGCCAGCAGCCAGGACGGGGATGGTTGGCCCCAGCATTTT

D gene: TRBD1
V gene: TRBV6-5
J gene: TRBJ2-5
clone size: NA
CDR3 protein: CASRTTGQLQETQYF
CDR3 DNA: TGTGCCAGCAGGACGACGGGACAGCTACAAGAGACCCAGTACTTC

D gene: NA
V gene: TRBV5-5
J gene: TRBJ1-4
clone size: NA
CDR3 protein: CASSLAFYEKLFF
CDR3 DNA: TGTGCCAGCAGCTTGGCTTTTTATGAAAAACTGTTTTTT

D gene: NA
V gene: TRBV2
J gene: TRBJ1-1
clone size: NA
CDR3 protein: CASSAEQVVNTEAFF
CDR3 DNA: TGTGCCAGCAGTGCTGAACAGGTCGTGAACACTGAAGCTTTCTTT

D gene: NA
V gene: TRBV11-2
J gene: TRBJ1-6
clone size: NA
CDR3 protein: CASSLGALGNSPLHF
CDR3 DNA: TGTGCCAGCAGCTTAGGAGCGCTGGGTAATTCACCCCTCCACTTT

D gene: NA
V gene: TRBV6-1
J gene: TRBJ2-1
clone size: few
CDR3 protein: CASSALGAGFF
CDR3 DNA: TGTGCCAGCAGCGCCTTGGGGGCTGGGTTCTTC

D gene: TRBD2
V gene: TRBV2
J gene: TRBJ2-5
clone size: NA
CDR3 protein: CASREGLAGVETQYF
CDR3 DNA: TGTGCCAGCAGGGAGGGACTAGCGGGAGTGGAGACCCAGTACTTC

D gene: NA
V gene: TRBV25-1
J gene: TRBJ1-1
clone size: NA
CDR3 protein: CASSPHGDTEAFF
CDR3 DNA: TGTGCCAGCAGTCCCCACGGGGACACTGAAGCTTTCTTT

D gene: NA
V gene: TRBV10-3
J gene: TRBJ1-1
clone size: NA
CDR3 protein: CAITGQLNTEAFF
CDR3 DNA: TGTGCCATCACCGGACAGCTGAACACTGAAGCTTTCTTT

D gene: NA
V gene: TRBV27
J gene: TRBJ2-7
clone size: NA
CDR3 protein: CASSPTRGVTYEQYF
CDR3 DNA: TGTGCCAGCAGTCCTACGCGGGGAGTCACCTACGAGCAGTACTTC